This TCR beta chain was identified in a study of molecular identifiers for immune sequencing clone quantification. Whole-study context: In the replicates, RNA derived from about 19,000 or 110,000 naive CD8 cells was divided into five parts, and four were sequenced.

Study outcomes and limitations: Among effectors, clones above 20 RNA copies held over 98% of molecules; among naive cells, under 1%. Identical TCR molecules sharing a barcode could underestimate highly expanded clone sizes.

TCRdb ran MiXCR on the PCR reads and lists one entry per CDR3 protein. The sample shows some 70,000 distinct CDR3 sequences, less than 20% of them seen only once. Concerning this clonotype: Its antigen remains unknown.

This sequence originates from a human donor in good health. Some libraries in this study had Jurkat cell RNA spiked in. The sequencing sample was made of naive CD8+ T cells from blood, with Jurkat cell RNA spiked in. Indicated subset: FACS-sorted CD8+CD4-CCR7+CD45RA+ naive T cells.

The CDR3 nucleotides are TGTGCCAGCACCGACTCAAATCAGCCCCAGCATTTT. Translation gives CASTDSNQPQHF. This chain joins TRBV7-9 and TRBJ1-5; D unclear. The V end was cut by 7 bases, the J end by 4 bases, with 8 bases between. This CDR3 is 12 amino acids long. The V gene's germline CDR1 is SEHNR and CDR2 FQNEAQ (reference sequence).